Given below is one T cell receptor beta chain in context. No antigen is known for it. TCRdb's table, derived via immunoSEQ multiplex PCR, lists solely in-frame clones and lacks some. In the table there are hundreds of thousands of clones, roughly 90% of which are singletons. The data are from a study of cytomegalovirus exposure and HLA in healthy donors. Study-wide findings and caveats: It was confirmed in vitro that a few of the CMV-associated chains were specific for CMV antigens. The study put 150 or so TCR beta chains on its list as cytomegalovirus-associated. Rarity characterized most TCR sequences, yet some public TCRs appeared in many donors. Published work reported that the classifier diagnosed cytomegalovirus status with high specificity and sensitivity.

The sample comprised PBMCs. This receptor was identified in a young woman in good health and CMV-seronegative.

CDR3 bases: TGTGCCATCAGTGGGACAGGGAGCACCGGGGAGCTGTTTTTT. This sequence encodes CAISGTGSTGELFF. The chain employs TRBV10-3 and TRBJ2-2, with 8 bases fitting TRBD1. The CDR3 extends over 14 amino acids. The germline CDR1 and CDR2 sequences are ENHRY and SYGVKD. Unmatched junction bases numbered 2, after V lost 4 bases and J lost 4 bases.